This T cell receptor beta chain was sequenced in a study of T cell responses to AZD1222 COVID-19 vaccine. Whole-study context: Some second doses came at about 4 weeks and others at about 12 weeks; these were pooled.

The table came from immunoSEQ multiplex PCR; TCRdb's copy has only in-frame clones and leaves some out. The sample consists of 150,000 or so clones, around nine tenths of them appearing once. General study findings and limits: White British ancestry dominated among donors, who included more females, and clonal diversity was possibly underestimated.

About this clone itself: What it binds is not known.

The CDR3 consists of 13 residues. CDR1 and CDR2 (germline): WNHNN, SYGVQD (reference sequence). With V trimmed by 6 bases and J by 7 bases, 7 bases remained unmatched. The sequences come from peripheral blood, collected on day 0 of AZD1222 vaccination. The clonotype originates from an adult in good health. The gene calls are TRBV10-1 and TRBJ1-2, with TRBD1 matching over 8 bases. This CDR3 is CASSETGVRGYTF. The CDR3 DNA is TGCGCCAGCAGCGAGACAGGGGTTCGTGGCTACACCTTC.